The following is a T cell receptor beta chain sequence with its context. This specimen belongs to a study of blood T cell repertoires in COVID-19. Study information: Donors in the United States, Italy and Spain gave samples during acute or convalescent COVID-19.

Individuals drawn from approximately 26 US areas were roughly 18 to 89 years old. Original data processing: Nucleated cell counts were estimated from reference gene primer amplification. Produced via immunoSEQ multiplex PCR; TCRdb's table is partial and in-frame only. That table supplies the V and J calls and clone size; D and trimming were determined from the DNA. The sample lists just over 350,000 clones, roughly 87% seen once, with just under 3% in the top ten. CDR3 length: 18 residues. Germline CDR1 and CDR2: SGHNT and YYREEE (reference sequence). With 4 bases removed from V and 0 bases from J, the gap between germline ends came to 21 bases.

This rearrangement joins TRBV5-4 to TRBJ2-3, with a weak D call TRBD1 (6 bases). This receptor was obtained from a woman aged 25 to 39 who had recovered from COVID-19. Sequenced input: PBMCs or T cells enriched from blood (not recorded which). CDR3 sequence reads: CASSPIKTGFRSTDTQYF. CDR3 nucleotides: TGTGCCAGCAGCCCAATTAAAACAGGGTTTCGGAGCACAGATACGCAGTATTTT.